The clone carrying this TCR beta chain came up many times. Its cognate antigen is unknown. The sample comes from a study of CD8 T cells in ankylosing spondylitis. Trimming at V came to 6 bases and at J to 3 bases, leaving 9 bases not matched to a gene. The length of the CDR3 is 16 residues. Findings and limits, study-wide: Reportedly, matched ankylosing spondylitis synovial fluid was significantly enriched for disease-linked clones. Earlier authors reported some of these motif variants in reactive arthritis synovial fluid and blood. Clones linked to the disease showed a CD8+ phenotype. They occurred at relatively low frequencies in peripheral blood. There was a TCR beta motif, made of several highly homologous variants, that appeared characteristic of ankylosing spondylitis blood.

Via MiXCR, TCRdb re-called the 5' RACE reads, giving one row per CDR3 protein. The table shows fewer than 550,000 distinct CDR3 sequences, with approximately 5% occurring only once. Sequenced material: blood, either unsorted or a sorted T cell fraction (not recorded which). The rearrangement uses TRBV12-3 or TRBV12-4 and TRBJ2-2, with 8 bases aligning to TRBD2. This sequence was found in a male donor with ankylosing spondylitis. Here the CDR3 reads CASRAPGGLDTGELFF. CDR3 DNA sequence: TGTGCCAGCAGGGCGCCGGGGGGGCTCGACACCGGGGAGCTGTTTTTT.